This TCR beta chain stems from a study of blood T cell repertoires in COVID-19. The data were produced by immunoSEQ multiplex PCR, yet TCRdb's version contains in-frame clones alone and is incomplete. The sample has roughly 150,000 clones, 85% to 90% seen once. Germline assignment: CDR1 SGHNT and CDR2 YYREEE (reference sequence). With V trimmed by 4 bases and J by 2 bases, 7 bases remained unmatched. CDR3 length equals 15 residues. J is TRBJ2-3 and V is TRBV5-4, with 7 bases aligning to TRBD2. The sequence was collected from a man aged 45-60 years who had recovered from COVID-19. What was sequenced was peripheral blood. The CDR3 here is CASSLAGAPTDTQYF. CDR3 DNA sequence: TGTGCCAGCAGCCTGGCGGGAGCCCCCACAGATACGCAGTATTTT.